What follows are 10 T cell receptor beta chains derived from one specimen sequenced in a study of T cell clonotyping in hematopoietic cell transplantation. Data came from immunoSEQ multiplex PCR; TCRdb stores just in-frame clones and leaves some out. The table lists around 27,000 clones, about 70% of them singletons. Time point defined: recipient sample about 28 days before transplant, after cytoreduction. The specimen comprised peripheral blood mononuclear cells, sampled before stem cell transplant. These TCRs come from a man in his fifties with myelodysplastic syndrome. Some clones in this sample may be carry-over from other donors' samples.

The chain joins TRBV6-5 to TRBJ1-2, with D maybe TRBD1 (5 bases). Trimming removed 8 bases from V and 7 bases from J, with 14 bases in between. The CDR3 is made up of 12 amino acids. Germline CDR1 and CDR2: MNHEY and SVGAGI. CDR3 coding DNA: TGTGCCAGCCTCGGACACACCGGTGGCTACACCTTC. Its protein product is CASLGHTGGYTF.

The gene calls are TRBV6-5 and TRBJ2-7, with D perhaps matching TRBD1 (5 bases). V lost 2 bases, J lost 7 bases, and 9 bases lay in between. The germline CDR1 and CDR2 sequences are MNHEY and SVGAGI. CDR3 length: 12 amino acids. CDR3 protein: CASSYRKGEQYF. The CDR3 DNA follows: TGTGCCAGCAGTTACCGGAAGGGGGAGCAGTACTTC.

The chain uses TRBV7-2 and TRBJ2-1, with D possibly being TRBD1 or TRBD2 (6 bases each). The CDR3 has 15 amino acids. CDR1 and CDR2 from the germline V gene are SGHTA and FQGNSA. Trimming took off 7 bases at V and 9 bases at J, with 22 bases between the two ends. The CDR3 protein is CASNGWGAAVGEQFF. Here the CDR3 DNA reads TGTGCCAGCAACGGGTGGGGGGCCGCTGTCGGTGAGCAGTTCTTC.

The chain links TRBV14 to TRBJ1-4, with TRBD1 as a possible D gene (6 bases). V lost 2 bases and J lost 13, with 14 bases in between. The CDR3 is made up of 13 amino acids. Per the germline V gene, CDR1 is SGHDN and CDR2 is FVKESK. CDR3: CASSQSMTGGLFF. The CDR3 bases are TGTGCCAGCAGCCAAAGTATGACAGGCGGACTGTTTTTT.

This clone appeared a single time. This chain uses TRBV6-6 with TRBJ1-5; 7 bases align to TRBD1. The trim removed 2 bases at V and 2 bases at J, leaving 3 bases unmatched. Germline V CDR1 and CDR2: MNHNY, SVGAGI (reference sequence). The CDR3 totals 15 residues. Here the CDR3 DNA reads TGTGCCAGCAGTTACCCCGGGACAGGCAATCAGCCCCAGCATTTT. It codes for CASSYPGTGNQPQHF.

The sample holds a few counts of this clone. The DNA for the CDR3 is TGTGCCAGCAGCTTAGTGTCAGGGCGGCTAGAGACCCAGTACTTC. Its protein product is CASSLVSGRLETQYF. The chain links TRBV7-2 to TRBJ2-5; perhaps TRBD1 as D (5 bases). CDR3 length: 15 residues. Trimming removed 1 base at V and 4 bases at J, with 13 bases between. CDR1 is SGHTA, CDR2 FQGNSA, per germline.

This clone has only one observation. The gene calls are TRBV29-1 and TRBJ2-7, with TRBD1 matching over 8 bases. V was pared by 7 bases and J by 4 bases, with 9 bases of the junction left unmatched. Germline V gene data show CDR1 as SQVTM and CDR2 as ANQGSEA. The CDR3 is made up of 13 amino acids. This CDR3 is CSAGQGVGYEQYF. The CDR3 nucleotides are TGCAGCGCCGGACAGGGAGTGGGGTACGAGCAGTACTTC.

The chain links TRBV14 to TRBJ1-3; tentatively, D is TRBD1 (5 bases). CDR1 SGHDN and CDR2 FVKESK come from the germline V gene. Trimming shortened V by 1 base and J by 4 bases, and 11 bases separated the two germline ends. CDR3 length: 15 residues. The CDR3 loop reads CASSQVRGGGNTIYF. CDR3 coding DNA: TGTGCCAGCAGCCAAGTACGGGGCGGGGGAAACACCATATATTTT.

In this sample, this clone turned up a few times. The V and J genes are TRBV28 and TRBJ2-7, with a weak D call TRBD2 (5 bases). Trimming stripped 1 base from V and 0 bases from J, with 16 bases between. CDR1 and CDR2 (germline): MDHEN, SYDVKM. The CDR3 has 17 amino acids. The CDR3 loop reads CASSLFPFWESSYEQYF. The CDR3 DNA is TGTGCCAGCAGTTTATTTCCCTTTTGGGAGTCCTCCTACGAGCAGTACTTC.

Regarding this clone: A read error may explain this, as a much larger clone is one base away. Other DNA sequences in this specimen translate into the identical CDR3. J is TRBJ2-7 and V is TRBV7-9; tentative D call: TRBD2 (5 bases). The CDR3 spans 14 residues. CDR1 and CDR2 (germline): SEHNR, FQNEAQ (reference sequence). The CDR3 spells CASSLASAAYEQYF. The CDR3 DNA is TGCGCCAGCAGCTTAGCGTCGGCGGCCTACGAGCAGTACTTC.